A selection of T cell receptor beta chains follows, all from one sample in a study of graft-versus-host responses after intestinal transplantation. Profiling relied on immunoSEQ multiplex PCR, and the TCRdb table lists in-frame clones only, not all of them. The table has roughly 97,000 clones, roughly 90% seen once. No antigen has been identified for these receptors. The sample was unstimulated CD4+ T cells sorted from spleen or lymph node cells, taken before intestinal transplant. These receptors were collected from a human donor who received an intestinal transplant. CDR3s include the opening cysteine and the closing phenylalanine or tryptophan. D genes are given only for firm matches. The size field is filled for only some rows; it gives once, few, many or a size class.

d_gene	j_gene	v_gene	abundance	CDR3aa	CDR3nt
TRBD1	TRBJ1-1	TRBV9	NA	CASSVVDRAYTEAFF	TGTGCCAGCAGCGTAGTCGACAGGGCGTACACTGAAGCTTTCTTT
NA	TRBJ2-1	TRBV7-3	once	CASSSGSGYNEQFF	TGTGCCAGCAGCTCAGGGTCGGGGTACAATGAGCAGTTCTTC
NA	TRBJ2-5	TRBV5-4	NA	CASSPDSALGLTQYF	TGTGCCAGCAGCCCTGACTCGGCCCTTGGGTTGACCCAGTACTTC
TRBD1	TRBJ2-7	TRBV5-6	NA	CASSLEPGQGREQYF	TGTGCCAGCAGCTTGGAGCCGGGACAGGGCCGCGAGCAGTACTTC
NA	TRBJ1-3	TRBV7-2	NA	CASSLVGVQSGNTIYF	TGTGCCAGCAGCTTAGTAGGGGTACAATCTGGAAACACCATATATTTT
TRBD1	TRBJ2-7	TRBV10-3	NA	CAISEPGDRPLGEQYF	TGTGCCATCAGTGAACCCGGGGACAGGCCCTTGGGCGAGCAGTACTTC
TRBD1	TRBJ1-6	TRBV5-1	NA	CASSLRTGIDYNSPLHF	TGCGCCAGCAGCTTGAGGACAGGAATCGACTATAATTCACCCCTCCACTTT
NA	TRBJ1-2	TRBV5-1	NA	CASSWNGQHYGYTF	TGTGCCAGCAGCTGGAATGGACAGCACTATGGCTACACCTTC
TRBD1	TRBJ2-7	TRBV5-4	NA	CASSYDRGREQYF	TGTGCCAGCAGCTACGACAGGGGAAGAGAGCAGTACTTC
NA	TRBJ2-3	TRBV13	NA	CASSSSSWTEDTDTQYF	TGTGCCAGCAGCTCCTCCTCTTGGACAGAGGACACAGATACGCAGTATTTT
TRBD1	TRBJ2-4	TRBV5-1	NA	CASSLAGTGMVAKNIQYF	TGCGCCAGCAGCTTGGCCGGGACAGGGATGGTAGCCAAAAACATTCAGTACTTC
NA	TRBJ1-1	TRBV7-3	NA	CASNPLRGFSNTEAFF	TGTGCCAGCAACCCACTGCGCGGCTTCTCGAACACTGAAGCTTTCTTT
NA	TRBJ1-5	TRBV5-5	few	CASSPGQFSNQPQHF	TGTGCCAGCAGCCCCGGACAGTTTAGCAATCAGCCCCAGCATTTT
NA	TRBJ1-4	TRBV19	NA	CASSGFEKLFF	TGTGCCAGTAGTGGGTTCGAAAAACTGTTTTTT
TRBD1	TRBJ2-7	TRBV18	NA	CASSSGQGPYEQYF	TGTGCCAGCTCAAGCGGACAGGGGCCCTACGAGCAGTACTTC